The 22 T cell receptor beta chains given below trace back to one sample, sequenced in a study of tissue T cells after allogeneic stem cell transplantation. Sequenced by immunoSEQ multiplex PCR; TCRdb stores in-frame clones only, minus some. The table includes 25,000 to 30,000 clones, over 75% detected once. The specimen was blood, collected before transplantation. The receptors here all came from a woman aged 18-49 years who later had graft-versus-host disease after an allogeneic stem cell transplant.

The chain couples TRBV4-1 to TRBJ2-5, with D maybe TRBD1 (6 bases). V lost 8 bases to trimming and J lost 6 bases, with 19 bases between them. This CDR3 spans 14 amino acids. The germline V gene has CDR1 MGHRA and CDR2 YSYEKL. The CDR3 is CASGTLGQKKTQYF. CDR3 in DNA: TGCGCCAGCGGTACCCTCGGACAGAAGAAGACCCAGTACTTC.

The count of this clone is one. The rearrangement links TRBV7-8 to TRBJ1-1; D is unclear. Trimming cost V 5 bases and J 7 bases, with 14 bases left between them. Per germline, CDR1 SGHVS and CDR2 FQNEAQ. The CDR3 is 13 amino acids. The CDR3 spells CASSDFWTNEAFF. The CDR3 DNA reads as TGTGCCAGCAGCGACTTTTGGACGAATGAAGCTTTCTTT.

The V and J genes are TRBV5-1 and TRBJ1-1, with D hard to call. V was cut by 0 bases and J by 6 bases, with 9 bases left in between. The CDR3 runs 13 residues. The germline CDR1 and CDR2 sequences are SGHRS and YFSETQ. The CDR3 sequence: CASSLAISAEAFF. The CDR3, as DNA: TGCGCCAGCAGCTTGGCGATTTCCGCTGAAGCTTTCTTT.

V gene TRBV19 combines with J gene TRBJ2-1, with 7 bases lining up with TRBD1. The CDR3 sequence is 12 residues long. The V gene's germline CDR1 is LNHDA and CDR2 SQIVND (reference sequence). With V trimmed by 10 bases and J by 4 bases, 4 bases remained unmatched. The CDR3 nucleotides read TGTGCCACCGGGACAGCTTACAATGAGCAGTTCTTC. This gives the protein CATGTAYNEQFF.

This clone occurred once. The chain has TRBV6-2 or TRBV6-3 and TRBJ2-2; 11 bases line up with TRBD2. Germline V gives CDR1 MNHEY, CDR2 SVGEGT. The ends lost 5 bases at V and 5 bases at J; junction bases unmatched: 10. This CDR3 is 17 amino acids long. For the CDR3, the DNA is TGTGCCAGCAGTCTCCCCCTAGCGGGGGGATCAACCGGGGAGCTGTTTTTT. Translating it yields CASSLPLAGGSTGELFF.

The rearrangement uses TRBV24-1 and TRBJ2-1; 7 bases align to TRBD1. V dropped 3 bases and J dropped 5; count of bases not matched to a gene: 9. Germline CDR1 reads KGHDR; CDR2 reads SFDVKD. The CDR3 runs to 16 residues. CDR3 region: CATSDIPRQGHNEQFF. CDR3 nucleotides: TGTGCCACCAGTGATATACCTAGACAGGGTCACAATGAGCAGTTCTTC.

The chain is built from TRBV5-1 and TRBJ2-2, with D possibly being TRBD1 (6 bases). Germline values: CDR1 SGHRS, CDR2 YFSETQ. V lost 0 bases and J lost 5, with 20 bases in between. This CDR3 region has 18 residues. CDR3: CASSLALGAAQGTGELFF. In DNA, the CDR3 is TGCGCCAGCAGCTTGGCCCTCGGTGCAGCTCAGGGGACCGGGGAGCTGTTTTTT.

This clone was counted a single time. The CDR3 DNA follows: TGTGCCAGCAGTTCCTCGGACAGGGGGATTGAGCAGTTCTTC. This encodes CASSSSDRGIEQFF. The V and J genes are TRBV6-5 and TRBJ2-1, with TRBD1 matching 10 bases. CDR3 length: 14 amino acids. The germline V gene has CDR1 MNHEY and CDR2 SVGAGI. After removal of 4 bases from V and 9 bases from J, the junction contained 6 bases not matched to a gene.

The CDR3 DNA is TGTGCCAGCAGTTTATGGAGCGGGAGGGCCGCAGATACGCAGTATTTT. Its translation: CASSLWSGRAADTQYF. This sequence joins TRBV27 and TRBJ2-3; the match to TRBD2 covers 10 bases. Germline CDR1 and CDR2: MNHEY and SMNVEV (reference sequence). The junction had 5 bases not matched to a gene; V was cut back by 1 base and J by 4 bases. The CDR3 is made up of 16 amino acids.

The V call is TRBV19, the J call TRBJ2-5; possibly TRBD2 for D (7 bases). CDR1 LNHDA and CDR2 SQIVND come from the germline V gene (reference sequence). The CDR3 length is 14 residues. V lost 6 bases to trimming and J lost 7 bases, with 18 bases between them. The DNA of the CDR3 is TGTGCCAGTAGAGGGGGGAGGGCCAGTGGGACCCAGTACTTC. Encoded protein: CASRGGRASGTQYF.

The J gene is TRBJ1-1, the V gene TRBV6-5, with D possibly being TRBD1 (5 bases). Germline V gene data show CDR1 as MNHEY and CDR2 as SVGAGI. CDR3 length: 14 amino acids. Trimming removed 7 bases at V and 1 base at J, with 13 bases between. The CDR3 protein is CASILGPGNTEAFF. In nucleotides, the CDR3 is TGTGCCAGCATTCTGGGACCGGGGAACACTGAAGCTTTCTTT.

The chain links TRBV5-1 to TRBJ1-1; 12 positions match TRBD1. Germline lookup yields CDR1 SGHRS and CDR2 YFSETQ. This CDR3 is 16 amino acids long. The V gene end was trimmed by 3 bases and the J gene end by 0 bases; junction bases not matched to a gene: 3. The CDR3 region has the DNA TGCGCCAGCAGCTCCGGGACAGGGGGCATGAACACTGAAGCTTTCTTT. Amino acids: CASSSGTGGMNTEAFF.

The chain uses TRBV3-1 (or the pseudogene TRBV3-2) and TRBJ1-2; D unclear. CDR1 LGHDT and CDR2 YNNKEL come from the germline V gene (reference sequence). The CDR3 totals 15 residues. Trimming removed 0 bases at V and 4 bases at J, with 12 bases between. The CDR3 sequence is CASSQDPGIFYGYTF. CDR3 bases: TGTGCCAGCAGCCAAGATCCTGGCATCTTCTATGGCTACACCTTC.

The rearrangement links TRBV27 to TRBJ1-1, with D possibly TRBD1 on 6 matching bases. Germline V lookup: CDR1 MNHEY, CDR2 SMNVEV (reference sequence). The V gene lost 5 bases and the J gene lost 5 bases, with 15 bases spanning the gap. The length of the CDR3 is 14 residues. The CDR3 sequence is CASSSRRGPTEAFF. In DNA form, the CDR3 reads TGTGCCAGCAGTAGCCGCAGGGGACCAACTGAAGCTTTCTTT.

The chain combines TRBV10-3 with TRBJ2-7; D is unresolved. The V end lost 0 bases, the J end lost 2 bases, and 11 bases lay between the germline ends. The CDR3 has 15 amino acids. Looked up from germline, CDR1 is ENHRY and CDR2 is SYGVKD. Here the CDR3 DNA reads TGTGCCATCAGTGAGTCGTTTGCGACCGCCTACGAGCAGTACTTC. Its protein is CAISESFATAYEQYF.

Here the CDR3 reads CASGSATGIFHTEAFF. The CDR3, as DNA: TGTGCTAGTGGTTCGGCGACAGGAATTTTTCACACTGAAGCTTTCTTT. The chain links TRBV12-5 to TRBJ1-1, with D possibly being TRBD1 (6 bases). The CDR3 consists of 16 residues. V lost 4 bases and J lost 3, with 18 bases in between. Germline-derived CDR1 and CDR2 are LGHNT and FRNRAP.

V and J are TRBV5-1 and TRBJ2-7; either TRBD1 or TRBD2 may supply D (5 bases each). The CDR3 has 15 residues. Per the germline V gene, CDR1 is SGHRS and CDR2 is YFSETQ. V was shortened by 0 bases and J by 1 base, with 11 bases between the two germline ends. The CDR3 DNA reads as TGCGCCAGCAGCTTGGAAGGGACCGCATCCTACGAGCAGTACTTC. This codes for CASSLEGTASYEQYF.

This chain connects TRBV6-5 to TRBJ2-1; D may be TRBD2 (6 bases). Trimming pared 8 bases from V and 5 bases from J, leaving 13 bases between. Per the germline V gene, CDR1 is MNHEY and CDR2 is SVGAGI. The CDR3 is 13 residues long. The CDR3 bases are TGTGCCAGCGCCTTAGCGGAAGACAATGAGCAGTTCTTC. This sequence encodes CASALAEDNEQFF.

The chain is built from TRBV7-9 and TRBJ2-3; D is uncertain. The CDR3 runs 16 residues. V was pared by 0 bases and J by 0 bases, with 10 bases between. CDR1 is SEHNR and CDR2 is FQNEAQ in the germline V gene (reference sequence). The CDR3 region is CASSLAPYASTDTQYF. CDR3 DNA sequence: TGTGCCAGCAGCTTAGCACCGTATGCGAGCACAGATACGCAGTATTTT.

This clone appeared a single time. The V and J genes are TRBV7-9 and TRBJ1-1; 10 nucleotides line up with TRBD1. Germline CDR1 and CDR2: SEHNR and FQNEAQ (reference sequence). CDR3 length equals 13 residues. V lost 1 base and J lost 9; bases outside the gene matches: 2. The CDR3 region has the DNA TGTGCCAGCAGCTTAGGGGACAGGGGAAAAGCTTTCTTT. Amino acid sequence: CASSLGDRGKAFF.

V usage is TRBV30 and J usage is TRBJ2-3; TRBD2 aligns across 7 bases. The CDR3 contains 18 residues. V was clipped by 3 bases and J by 1 base; unmatched bases: 16. Germline CDR1 and CDR2: GTSNPN and SVGIG (reference sequence). The CDR3 sequence is CAWSPLGRGSRGTDTQYF. CDR3 nucleotide sequence: TGTGCCTGGAGCCCACTAGGGAGGGGCTCAAGGGGCACAGATACGCAGTATTTT. Based on the CDR3 plus reference TRBV30 and TRBJ2-3, the full variable domain is SQTIHQWPATLVQPVGSPLSLECTVEGTSNPNLYWYRQAAGRGLQLLFYSVGIGQISSEVPQNLSASRPQDRQFILSSKKLLLSDSGFYLCAWSPLGRGSRGTDTQYFGPGTRLTVL.

The chain combines TRBV6-5 with TRBJ2-2; D is unclear. The CDR3 is 15 residues long. V was trimmed by 5 bases and J by 0 bases, leaving 10 bases between them. Germline values: CDR1 MNHEY, CDR2 SVGAGI. The CDR3 loop is CASSISNANTGELFF. The CDR3 coding sequence is TGTGCCAGCAGTATAAGCAACGCGAACACCGGGGAGCTGTTTTTT.